This T cell receptor (beta chain) comes out of a study of cytomegalovirus exposure and HLA in healthy donors. With 60 Vbeta and 13 Jbeta primers, the PCR was carried out. The table came from immunoSEQ multiplex PCR; TCRdb's copy has only in-frame clones and leaves some out. The sample shows about 160,000 clones, about 86% of them seen only once. About this clone: Its cognate antigen is unknown.

Findings and caveats of the study: Follow-up analysis later connected one missense variant in DCLRE1C with trimming of TCR beta V- and J-genes. Most TCR beta V segments were productive about 87% or about 30% of the time in an earlier analysis.

The V end was cut by 5 bases, the J end by 2 bases, with 14 bases between. The CDR3 consists of 15 residues. CDR1 and CDR2 from the germline V gene are LNHDA and SQIVND (reference sequence). This clonotype was sampled from a woman between 18 and 29 years old in good health and CMV-seronegative. V and J are TRBV19 and TRBJ2-3; tentatively, D is TRBD2 (5 bases). Sequences were obtained from PBMCs. CDR3 loop: CASSPGGLSTDTQYF. The CDR3 nucleotides are TGTGCCAGTAGTCCCGGCGGACTCTCCACAGATACGCAGTATTTT.